A selection of T cell receptor beta chains follows, all from one sample in a study of identical twins. TCRdb called the 5' RACE reads again in MiXCR, with one record for every CDR3 protein. The sample lists about 490,000 distinct CDR3 sequences, approximately 16% occurring once. In addition, the sample was reused for a study of yellow fever vaccine responses in identical twins.

Sequenced input: CD4+ T cells sorted from blood. These receptors were taken from a woman younger than 30 in good health. Each CDR3 is given with its conserved first and last residue. Fields, in order: V gene, CDR3 protein.

TRBV5-1	CASSLAGTGRADTQYF
TRBV12-3/TRBV12-4	CASSLAGGAGVGPYNEQFF
TRBV20-1	CSARDLREPYEQYF
TRBV7-8	CASSQTLNYEQYF
TRBV15	CATSRVGSGSSYEQYF
TRBV11-3	CASSASPYEQYF
TRBV4-1	CASSQATRLAGVYEQYF
TRBV11-3	CASSPRTGRIGMDTQYF
TRBV5-4	CASSPREGGTEAFF
TRBV28	CASQVGGTGGNNEQFF
TRBV2	CASADRRSYEQYF
TRBV20-1	CSAMDPRGNTEAFF
TRBV2	CASSLKVAGGKDNEQFF
TRBV28	CASSLGGLAVRDTQYF
TRBV29-1	CSVNDWTGNTEAFF
TRBV20-1	CSARGTALAYEQYF
TRBV11-2	CASSFVGGADTQYF
TRBV7-6	CASSSFAGLAREQYF
TRBV25-1	CASRGAGQAGLYNEQFF
TRBV9	CASSVQTGGATDTQYF
TRBV2	CASTPAEGSYEQYF
TRBV14	CASSQQYTQYF
TRBV12-3/TRBV12-4	CASTGGLAGVNEQFF
TRBV2	CASSGASGINGDTQYF
TRBV14	CASRKTSGGYEQYF
TRBV6-1	CASSQGQGKPTTGELFF
TRBV12-3/TRBV12-4	CASSLTRQGANLLHF
TRBV2	CASRSDAREKLFF
TRBV7-9	CASVGQWNEKLFF
TRBV10-3	CAISGGLADEQYF
TRBV6-7	CASSYPQTRGNTEAFF
TRBV5-1	CASSLGQGVSYNEQFF
TRBV6-1	CASRENGSGEWYGYTF
TRBV3-1	CASSQGEFTGELFF
TRBV5-1	CASSSVVAGGPTDTQYF
TRBV5-1	CASSLGQSPFF
TRBV28	CASSSVALRGHTDTQYF
TRBV5-1	CASSPREGGYTEAFF
TRBV15	CATSRSPGQGDEQFF
TRBV2	CASSGGGGISYEQYF
TRBV5-1	CANKGMSNTGELFF
TRBV9	CASKGQRPTDTQYF
TRBV11-2	CASSLVVQVVGNEQFF
TRBV2	CASSVRQGATNEKLFF
TRBV2	CASRGDGDNSPLHF
TRBV6-1	CASSPDRGSGANVLTF
TRBV5-1	CASSIDRGSTDTQYF
TRBV5-1	CASSLEGAYGYTF
TRBV20-1	CSARGRDTQYF
TRBV11-2	CASSGRLAGGEYNEQFF